These 16 T cell receptor beta chains came from one sample sequenced in a study of CD8+CD57+ T cells in acquired aplastic anemia. Using genomic DNA as the template, TCR beta VDJ and CDR3 profiling was carried out. TCRdb re-derived calls from the reads in MiXCR, one entry per CDR3 protein. Of 200,000 or so distinct CDR3 sequences listed, about 64% were seen once; the top ten hold about half. The sequencing input was sorted CD4+, CD8+, or CD8+CD57+ T cells (not recorded which) from PBMCs. Receptor source: a human donor with severe aplastic anemia or a healthy control (not recorded which).

The chain employs TRBV19 and TRBJ1-1; D is unclear. The V end was cut by 3 bases, the J end by 0 bases, with 8 bases between. This CDR3 has 14 amino acids. Germline V CDR1 and CDR2: LNHDA, SQIVND (reference sequence). The CDR3 bases are TGTGCCAGTAGTATTCAGCATATGAACACTGAAGCTTTCTTT. This encodes CASSIQHMNTEAFF.

The chain couples TRBV6-5 to TRBJ2-7; D could derive from TRBD1 or TRBD2 (5 bases each). This CDR3 region has 13 residues. Trimming removed 6 bases from V and 2 bases from J, with 11 bases in between. The germline CDR1 and CDR2 sequences are MNHEY and SVGAGI. CDR3 region: CASRERGPYEQYF. For the CDR3, the DNA is TGTGCCAGCAGAGAGAGGGGTCCCTACGAGCAGTACTTC.

V and J are TRBV7-9 and TRBJ2-7, with 9 nucleotides matching TRBD1. CDR1 and CDR2 (germline): SEHNR, FQNEAQ (reference sequence). Germline trimming cut 5 bases from V and 6 bases from J; bases unmatched to any gene: 11. The CDR3 has 15 residues. CDR3 protein: CASSHVGQGILEQYF. The CDR3 DNA reads TGTGCCAGCAGCCACGTGGGACAGGGTATCCTCGAGCAGTACTTC.

The chain joins TRBV7-2 to TRBJ1-6; D uncertain. The CDR3 loop spans 15 amino acids. Trimming took 10 bases from V and 9 from J, leaving 22 bases between them. The germline V gene encodes CDR1 SGHTA and CDR2 FQGNSA. The CDR3 protein is CATSLSSPLGSPLHF. CDR3 nucleotides: TGTGCCACCAGTTTGTCCAGCCCATTAGGTTCACCCCTCCACTTT.

A remark on this clonotype: A much larger clone differs from this one at a single base, so this may be a read error. This chain links TRBV9 with TRBJ2-5; 10 nucleotides line up with TRBD2. This CDR3 region has 17 residues. Germline lookup yields CDR1 SGDLS and CDR2 YYNGEE. In nucleotides, the CDR3 is TGTGCCAGCAGTTACATCCCTGGACTAGCGGAACAAGAGGCCCAGTACTTC. Translating it yields CASSYIPGLAEQEAQYF.

This clonotype was seen repeatedly, ten times or more. This CDR3 is CASSRMNTEAFF. The CDR3 DNA reads as TGTGCCAGCAGCCGTATGAACACTGAAGCTTTCTTT. The chain links TRBV13 to TRBJ1-1; D is undetermined. Trimming left V 5 bases short and J 0 bases short, with 4 bases between. CDR1 is PRHDT and CDR2 is FYEKMQ in the germline V gene (reference sequence). CDR3 size: 12 residues.

V and J are TRBV19 and TRBJ1-5; tentative D call: TRBD1 (5 bases). Trimming removed 5 bases at V and 4 bases at J, with 15 bases between. Germline V gene lookup returns CDR1 LNHDA and CDR2 SQIVND (reference sequence). This CDR3 is built from 15 residues. The CDR3 loop is CASSARGVINQPQHF. In nucleotides, the CDR3 is TGTGCCAGTAGTGCACGGGGGGTTATTAATCAGCCCCAGCATTTT.

The chain has TRBV7-9 and TRBJ1-6; D remains unclear. The CDR3 is 12 amino acids. The germline V gene has CDR1 SEHNR and CDR2 FQNEAQ (reference sequence). With 6 bases removed from V and 8 bases from J, the gap between germline ends came to 8 bases. The CDR3 DNA reads TGTGCCAGCAGTGATTACGATTCACCCCTCCACTTT. It codes for CASSDYDSPLHF. Supplemented by reference TRBV7-9 and TRBJ1-6, the full variable domain reads DTGVSQNPRHKITKRGQNVTFRCDPISEHNRLYWYRQTLGQGPEFLTYFQNEAQLEKSRLLSDRFSAERPKGSFSTLEIQRTEQGDSAMYLCASSDYDSPLHFGNGTRLTVT.

This clonotype was counted a few times. The genes are TRBV20-1 and TRBJ2-5; 11 bases map to TRBD1. The V gene's germline CDR1 is DFQATT and CDR2 SNEGSKA (reference sequence). The CDR3 consists of 15 residues. The V and J ends lost 5 bases and 2 bases, in that order; junction bases with no gene match: 7. The CDR3 region has the DNA TGCAGTGCTTCATACCGGGACAGGGGGCAAGAGACCCAGTACTTC. Translation gives CSASYRDRGQETQYF.

This clonotype was detected ten times or more. The rearrangement links TRBV7-8 to TRBJ2-7; D ambiguous. The CDR3 extends over 15 amino acids. V lost 0 bases and J lost 4, with 13 bases in between. Germline V gene lookup returns CDR1 SGHVS and CDR2 FQNEAQ. The CDR3 protein is CASSLALGFRYEQYF. The CDR3 bases are TGTGCCAGCAGCTTAGCGTTGGGATTTCGGTACGAGCAGTACTTC. Drawing the rest from reference TRBV7-8 and TRBJ2-7, the complete variable domain is GAGVSQSPRYKVAKRGQDVALRCDPISGHVSLFWYQQALGQGPEFLTYFQNEAQLDKSGLPSDRFFAERPEGSVSTLKIQRTQQEDSAVYLCASSLALGFRYEQYFGPGTRLTVT.

This clonotype was detected a few times. The chain carries TRBV15 and TRBJ1-5; D uncertain. The CDR3 is made up of 13 amino acids. The V and J ends lost 1 base and 9 bases respectively, with 10 bases between them. Germline CDR1 is LNHNV and CDR2 is YYDKDF (reference sequence). The CDR3 protein is CATSRGAGRPQHF. CDR3 nucleotides: TGTGCCACCAGCAGAGGCGCTGGACGGCCCCAGCATTTT.

The CDR3, as DNA: TGTGCCAGCAGCTCAAAGACCAGGTTAAAGTACGAGCAGTACTTC. Translated, it gives CASSSKTRLKYEQYF. The rearrangement joins TRBV5-6 to TRBJ2-7, with unresolved D. V lost 3 bases and J lost 4, with 17 bases in between. Per germline, CDR1 SGHDT and CDR2 YYEEEE. The CDR3 sequence is 15 residues long.

This clonotype has just a few counts. The V gene is TRBV19, the J gene TRBJ1-1, with D tentatively TRBD1 (5 bases). Germline CDR1 reads LNHDA; CDR2 reads SQIVND (reference sequence). This CDR3 spans 15 amino acids. Trimming left V 1 base short and J 4 bases short, with 13 bases between. CDR3 bases: TGTGCCAGTAGTATAGGCGGGGGAGGTATCACTGAAGCTTTCTTT. This gives the protein CASSIGGGGITEAFF.

In this sample, this clonotype turned up once. J is TRBJ1-2 and V is TRBV19, with D unresolved. CDR3 length: 13 residues. CDR1 is LNHDA and CDR2 is SQIVND in the germline V gene (reference sequence). V lost 9 bases and J lost 4, with 15 bases in between. This CDR3 is CASSLSSGYGYTF. The CDR3 nucleotides read TGTGCCAGCAGCTTATCCTCCGGCTATGGCTACACCTTC.

V gene TRBV7-9 combines with J gene TRBJ2-7, with TRBD1 identical over 8 bases. CDR1 and CDR2 (germline): SEHNR, FQNEAQ (reference sequence). Unmatched junction bases numbered 10, after V lost 3 bases and J lost 3 bases. This CDR3 has 16 residues. CDR3: CASSLSGAGGLYEQYF. The CDR3 bases are TGTGCCAGCAGCTTGTCGGGGGCAGGGGGCCTCTACGAGCAGTACTTC. Together with reference TRBV7-9 and TRBJ2-7, the CDR3 gives the full variable domain: DTGVSQNPRHKITKRGQNVTFRCDPISEHNRLYWYRQTLGQGPEFLTYFQNEAQLEKSRLLSDRFSAERPKGSFSTLEIQRTEQGDSAMYLCASSLSGAGGLYEQYFGPGTRLTVT.

J is TRBJ2-3 and V is TRBV2, with D perhaps being TRBD1 or TRBD2 (6 bases each). Germline V gene lookup returns CDR1 SNHLY and CDR2 FYNNEI. This CDR3 region has 14 residues. Trimming left V 10 bases short and J 0 bases short, with 14 bases between. Here the CDR3 reads CATNRGLSTDTQYF. The CDR3 nucleotides are TGTGCCACTAACCGGGGGCTCAGCACAGATACGCAGTATTTT.